Shown below are 13 T cell receptor beta chains from a single sample sequenced in a study of blood T cells in healthy people across ages. Primed by a sample-barcoded 5' primer and a J-beta primer mix, a second PCR proceeded for about 6 to 12 cycles. TCRdb called the 5' RACE reads again in MiXCR, with one record for every CDR3 protein. In the table there are approximately 900,000 distinct CDR3 sequences, 25% to 35% of which are singletons. This same sample was also part of a study on T cells of mothers and their children.

Source material: blood. These receptors were taken from a woman between 40 and 55 years old in good health.

This clonotype was recorded many times. The chain couples TRBV12-3 or TRBV12-4 to TRBJ1-6; D ambiguous. This CDR3 is built from 15 residues. The germline V and J ends were trimmed by 2 bases and 5 bases, with 10 bases remaining between them. For the CDR3, the DNA is TGTGCCAGCAGTTTAATGCCGACGAATAATTCACCCCTCCACTTT. It codes for CASSLMPTNNSPLHF.

V gene TRBV27 combines with J gene TRBJ2-1; D remains unclear. CDR1 and CDR2 from the germline V gene are MNHEY and SMNVEV (reference sequence). The CDR3 is 14 amino acids. V lost 0 bases to trimming and J lost 13 bases, with 16 bases between them. The CDR3 loop reads CASSLSTVSSHQFF. The CDR3 region has the DNA TGTGCCAGCAGTTTATCCACAGTGTCATCTCATCAGTTCTTC.

V gene TRBV14 combines with J gene TRBJ2-7; D tentatively reads TRBD1 or TRBD2 (5 bases each). The CDR3 totals 16 residues. Germline loops: CDR1 SGHDN, CDR2 FVKESK. The V end was cut by 4 bases, the J end by 3 bases, with 19 bases between. The CDR3 loop reads CASSRAGPRGIYEQYF. In nucleotides, the CDR3 is TGTGCCAGCAGCCGAGCCGGGCCCCGGGGCATCTACGAGCAGTACTTC. The whole variable domain, remainder taken from reference TRBV14 and TRBJ2-7, is EAGVTQFPSHSVIEKGQTVTLRCDPISGHDNLYWYRRVMGKEIKFLLHFVKESKQDESGMPNNRFLAERTGGTYSTLKVQPAELEDSGVYFCASSRAGPRGIYEQYFGPGTRLTVT.

The chain couples TRBV6-5 to TRBJ1-6, with no clear D. Trimming pared 0 bases from V and 9 bases from J, leaving 9 bases between. The germline V gene has CDR1 MNHEY and CDR2 SVGAGI. The CDR3 covers 14 residues. The CDR3 nucleotides read TGTGCCAGCAGTTACTCCGTAATAGGTTCACCCCTCCACTTT. This gives the protein CASSYSVIGSPLHF.

V gene TRBV2 combines with J gene TRBJ1-5; D is ambiguous. The CDR3 spans 16 residues. Trimming left V 2 bases short and J 7 bases short, with 18 bases between. Germline CDR1 reads SNHLY; CDR2 reads FYNNEI. The CDR3 DNA sequence: TGTGCCAGCAGTGAAAACCCACAAGCGGGAGGGCAGCCCCAGCATTTT. This codes for CASSENPQAGGQPQHF.

This clonotype occurred many times. The genes are TRBV7-3 and TRBJ2-1; no clear D. The CDR3 spans 12 residues. Germline V lookup: CDR1 SGHTA, CDR2 FQGTGA. V was shortened by 4 bases and J by 9 bases, with 10 bases between the two germline ends. As DNA, the CDR3 is TGTGCCAGCAGCTCCCAAGGCGGTGAGCAGTTCTTC. This gives the protein CASSSQGGEQFF. Combining the CDR3 with reference TRBV7-3 and TRBJ2-1 gives the whole variable domain GAGVSQTPSNKVTEKGKYVELRCDPISGHTALYWYRQSLGQGPEFLIYFQGTGAADDSGLPNDRFFAVRPEGSVSTLKIQRTERGDSAVYLCASSSQGGEQFFGPGTRLTVL.

This clonotype was seen ten or more times. The J gene is TRBJ1-2, the V gene TRBV9; the D gene is possibly TRBD1 (5 bases). The CDR3 is made up of 14 amino acids. Germline V gene data show CDR1 as SGDLS and CDR2 as YYNGEE. V lost 3 bases to trimming and J lost 5 bases, with 14 bases between them. For the CDR3, the DNA is TGTGCCAGCAGCGGAGAGGCCAGGGCTTATGGCTACACCTTC. Protein sequence: CASSGEARAYGYTF. The variable domain in full, completed from reference TRBV9 and TRBJ1-2, reads DSGVTQTPKHLITATGQRVTLRCSPRSGDLSVYWYQQSLDQGLQFLIQYYNGEERAKGNILERFSAQQFPDLHSELNLSSLELGDSALYFCASSGEARAYGYTFGSGTRLTVV.

The CDR3 DNA sequence: TGTGCCACCAGCGTTAGGTCGAACACCGGGGAGCTGTTTTTT. Protein: CATSVRSNTGELFF. This chain uses TRBV15 with TRBJ2-2, with no clear D. V was clipped by 5 bases and J by 0 bases, with 7 bases between them. Germline CDR1 and CDR2: LNHNV and YYDKDF (reference sequence). This CDR3 contains 14 residues.

This clonotype appeared a few times. The rearrangement links TRBV7-2 to TRBJ2-7; no clear D. V dropped 1 base and J dropped 4 bases, with 14 bases sitting between them. The CDR3 spans 15 residues. Germline CDR1 is SGHTA and CDR2 is FQGNSA. CDR3 DNA: TGTGCCAGCAGCTTAGAATTCGGGTGGAGTTACGAGCAGTACTTC. Its protein is CASSLEFGWSYEQYF.

Note on this clonotype: A much bigger clone sits one base away, suggesting this may be a read error. CDR3 region: CASNLFSAGNEQFF. In nucleotides, the CDR3 is TGCGCCAGCAACTTGTTCAGCGCAGGCAATGAGCAGTTCTTC. The chain has TRBV5-1 and TRBJ2-7; D is unclear. The tail of the sequence fits TRBJ2-1 better, so the J call may be wrong. Germline assignment: CDR1 SGHRS and CDR2 YFSETQ. The CDR3 length is 14 residues.

This clonotype has just a few counts. The chain has TRBV2 and TRBJ2-5; TRBD2 agrees at 10 bases. This CDR3 is 16 amino acids long. In germline, CDR1 is SNHLY, CDR2 FYNNEI. V lost 7 bases, J lost 4 bases, and 12 bases stayed unmatched. CDR3 residues: CASNHQAGGPGETQYF. DNA of the CDR3: TGTGCCAGCAATCATCAAGCGGGGGGGCCAGGAGAGACCCAGTACTTC.

The J gene is TRBJ1-5, the V gene TRBV12-3 or TRBV12-4; D not resolved. This CDR3 has 15 residues. Trimming left V 8 bases short and J 4 bases short, with 18 bases between. In DNA, the CDR3 is TGTGCCAGCTCCCCGTGGGGAGGGCGTAATCAGCCCCAGCATTTT. Residues: CASSPWGGRNQPQHF.

V is TRBV7-9 and J is TRBJ2-2; no reliable D call. The germline CDR1 and CDR2 sequences are SEHNR and FQNEAQ (reference sequence). V was trimmed by 4 bases and J by 2 bases, leaving 14 bases between them. The CDR3 runs 16 residues. The CDR3 loop reads CASSSPRRTNTGELFF. DNA of the CDR3: TGTGCCAGCAGCTCCCCTCGACGTACCAACACCGGGGAGCTGTTTTTT.